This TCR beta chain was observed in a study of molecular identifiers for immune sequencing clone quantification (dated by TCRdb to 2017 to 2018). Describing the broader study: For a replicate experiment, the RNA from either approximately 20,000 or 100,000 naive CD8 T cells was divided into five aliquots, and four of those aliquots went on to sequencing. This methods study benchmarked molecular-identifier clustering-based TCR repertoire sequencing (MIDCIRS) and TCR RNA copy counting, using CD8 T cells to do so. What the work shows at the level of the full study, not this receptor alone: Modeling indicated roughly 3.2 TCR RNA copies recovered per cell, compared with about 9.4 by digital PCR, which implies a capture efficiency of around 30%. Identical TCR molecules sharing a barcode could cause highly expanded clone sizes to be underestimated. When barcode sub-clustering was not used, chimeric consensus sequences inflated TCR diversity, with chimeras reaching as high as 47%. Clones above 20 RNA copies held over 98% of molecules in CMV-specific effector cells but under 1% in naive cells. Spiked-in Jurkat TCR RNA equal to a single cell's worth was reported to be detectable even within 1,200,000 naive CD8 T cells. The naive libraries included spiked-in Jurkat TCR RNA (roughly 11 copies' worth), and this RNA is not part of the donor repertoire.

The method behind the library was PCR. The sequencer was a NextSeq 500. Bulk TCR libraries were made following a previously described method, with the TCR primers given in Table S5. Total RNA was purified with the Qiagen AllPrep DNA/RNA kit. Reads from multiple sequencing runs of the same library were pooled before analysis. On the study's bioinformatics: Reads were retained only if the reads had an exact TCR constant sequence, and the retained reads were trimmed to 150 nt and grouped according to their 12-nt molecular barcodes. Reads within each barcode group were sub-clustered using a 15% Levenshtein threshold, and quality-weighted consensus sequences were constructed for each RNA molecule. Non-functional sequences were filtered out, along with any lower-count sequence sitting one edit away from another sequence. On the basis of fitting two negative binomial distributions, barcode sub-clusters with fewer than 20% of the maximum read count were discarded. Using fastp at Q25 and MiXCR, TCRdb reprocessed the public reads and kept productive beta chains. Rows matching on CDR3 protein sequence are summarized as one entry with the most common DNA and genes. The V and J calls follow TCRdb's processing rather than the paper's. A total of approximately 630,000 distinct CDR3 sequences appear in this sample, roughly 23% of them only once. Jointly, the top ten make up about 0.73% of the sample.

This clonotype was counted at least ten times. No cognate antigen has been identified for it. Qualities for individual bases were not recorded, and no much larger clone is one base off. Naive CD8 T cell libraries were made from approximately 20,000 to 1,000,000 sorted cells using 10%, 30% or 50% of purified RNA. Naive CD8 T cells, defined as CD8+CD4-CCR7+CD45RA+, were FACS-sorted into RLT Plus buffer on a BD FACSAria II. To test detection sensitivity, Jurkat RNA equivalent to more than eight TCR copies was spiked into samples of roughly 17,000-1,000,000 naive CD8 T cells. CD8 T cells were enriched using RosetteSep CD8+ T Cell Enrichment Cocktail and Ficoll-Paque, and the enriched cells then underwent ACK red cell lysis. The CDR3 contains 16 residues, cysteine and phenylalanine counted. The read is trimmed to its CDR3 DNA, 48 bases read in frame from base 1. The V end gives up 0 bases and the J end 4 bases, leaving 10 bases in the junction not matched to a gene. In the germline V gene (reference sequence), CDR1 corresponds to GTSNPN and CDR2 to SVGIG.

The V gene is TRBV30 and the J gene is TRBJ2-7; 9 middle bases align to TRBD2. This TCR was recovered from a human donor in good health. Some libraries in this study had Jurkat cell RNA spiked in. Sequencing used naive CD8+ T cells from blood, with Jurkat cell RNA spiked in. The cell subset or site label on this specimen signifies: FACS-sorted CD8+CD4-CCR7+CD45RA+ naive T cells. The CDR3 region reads CAWSVPRASGVYEQYF. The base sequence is TGTGCCTGGAGTGTACCCCGGGCTAGCGGGGTTTACGAGCAGTACTTC.